Listed here are 26 T cell receptor beta chains from one sample, sequenced in a study of cytomegalovirus exposure and HLA in healthy donors. Primers for the PCR totalled 60 Vbeta and 13 Jbeta. Generated by immunoSEQ multiplex PCR, the TCRdb table keeps only in-frame clones and is missing some. Of more than 150,000 clones in the sample, 81% were seen once. The specimen sequenced was PBMCs. These receptors were taken from a man aged 50 or older in good health and CMV-seronegative.

The chain recombines TRBV7-9 with TRBJ1-6; maybe TRBD1 (5 bases). From germline, CDR1 is SEHNR and CDR2 FQNEAQ (reference sequence). The germline V and J ends were trimmed by 5 bases and 9 bases, with 17 bases remaining between them. CDR3 length: 15 residues. CDR3 sequence reads: CASSQDSGWGSPLHF. CDR3 DNA sequence: TGTGCCAGCAGCCAAGACAGCGGGTGGGGTTCACCCCTCCACTTT.

The chain recombines TRBV29-1 with TRBJ1-2; 7 bases fit TRBD1. The CDR3 has 17 residues. V was pared by 3 bases and J by 5 bases, with 18 bases of the junction left unmatched. CDR1 is SQVTM, CDR2 ANQGSEA, per germline. CDR3 nucleotides: TGCAGCGTTGACTCACTTCAGGGACAGAGGATTCTTTATGGCTACACCTTC. The encoded protein is CSVDSLQGQRILYGYTF.

The V call is TRBV5-1, the J call TRBJ2-3; TRBD2 matches at 14 bases. J lost 5 bases, V lost 4 bases, and 12 bases had no gene match. Looked up from germline, CDR1 is SGHRS and CDR2 is YFSETQ. The CDR3 covers 18 residues. CDR3 residues: CASSLLTSGTSGGDTQYF. In nucleotides, the CDR3 is TGCGCCAGCAGCCTCCTTACTTCCGGGACTAGCGGGGGAGATACGCAGTATTTT.

The rearrangement joins TRBV7-8 to TRBJ1-1, with 8 bases identical to TRBD1. Trimming at V came to 1 base and at J to 1 base, leaving 11 bases not matched to a gene. Looked up from germline, CDR1 is SGHVS and CDR2 is FQNEAQ. The CDR3 totals 18 residues. The CDR3 sequence is CASSLDRTGTPRNTEAFF. The CDR3, as DNA: TGTGCCAGCAGCTTAGACCGGACAGGGACCCCCAGGAACACTGAAGCTTTCTTT.

The genes are TRBV20-1 and TRBJ1-6; no definite D call. Germline V CDR1 and CDR2: DFQATT, SNEGSKA (reference sequence). There are 11 residues in the CDR3. Trimming removed 1 base at V and 14 bases at J, with 9 bases between. The CDR3 nucleotides read TGCAGTGCTAGAGGAGGGCTAGCCCTCCACTTT. This translates into CSARGGLALHF.

The chain links TRBV18 to TRBJ2-2; D is undetermined. Between the trimmed V and J ends, which lost 2 bases and 3 bases, there was a span of 7 bases. Germline V gene data show CDR1 as KGHSH and CDR2 as LQKENI. CDR3 length equals 14 residues. In nucleotides, the CDR3 is TGTGCCAGCTCACCATCCCAGGACACCGGGGAGCTGTTTTTT. As protein: CASSPSQDTGELFF.

This clone was detected only once. The gene calls are TRBV5-1 and TRBJ2-5; the match to TRBD2 covers 7 bases. Germline-derived CDR1 and CDR2 are SGHRS and YFSETQ. This CDR3 is built from 14 residues. V was pared by 3 bases and J by 5 bases, with 7 bases of the junction left unmatched. The CDR3 region is CASSSSPGGETQYF. In nucleotides, the CDR3 is TGCGCCAGCAGCTCCTCCCCCGGGGGGGAGACCCAGTACTTC.

The V and J genes are TRBV7-2 and TRBJ1-2, with TRBD1 matching 8 bases. The V gene's germline CDR1 is SGHTA and CDR2 FQGNSA. The CDR3 contains 13 residues. Trimming took 5 bases from V and 3 from J; bases not matched to a gene: 2. The DNA for the CDR3 is TGTGCCAGCAGCCCGGACAGGGACTATGGCTACACCTTC. Translated: CASSPDRDYGYTF.

This clone was seen just once. The chain uses TRBV14 and TRBJ1-2; TRBD1 agrees at 9 bases. Looked up from germline, CDR1 is SGHDN and CDR2 is FVKESK. V lost 5 bases, J lost 2 bases, and 3 bases stayed unmatched. The CDR3 contains 14 residues. CDR3 in amino acids: CASSSGQGNYGYTF. For the CDR3, the DNA is TGTGCCAGCAGCTCAGGACAGGGGAACTATGGCTACACCTTC.

This chain joins TRBV19 and TRBJ1-5, with 8 bases matching TRBD1. With 5 bases clipped from V and 2 bases from J, the junction kept 5 bases outside the gene matches. The CDR3 is 15 amino acids. Germline-derived CDR1 and CDR2 are LNHDA and SQIVND (reference sequence). The CDR3 DNA reads TGTGCCAGTAGTCTAGGACAGGGCCGCAATCAGCCCCAGCATTTT. Its translation is CASSLGQGRNQPQHF.

This sequence joins TRBV7-2 and TRBJ2-2; no clear D. The CDR3 covers 13 residues. V lost 5 bases and J 2 bases, leaving 6 bases between the germline ends. Germline assignment: CDR1 SGHTA and CDR2 FQGNSA. The DNA of the CDR3 is TGTGCCAGCAGCCTATCTAACACCGGGGAGCTGTTTTTT. It specifies CASSLSNTGELFF.

This chain joins TRBV6-5 and TRBJ2-7, with TRBD1 identical over 9 bases. This CDR3 is 15 amino acids long. CDR1 is MNHEY and CDR2 is SVGAGI in the germline V gene. Trimming at V came to 0 bases and at J to 2 bases, leaving 2 bases not matched to a gene. The CDR3 reads CASSYSGTGPYEQYF. Here the CDR3 DNA reads TGTGCCAGCAGTTACTCGGGGACAGGGCCCTACGAGCAGTACTTC.

This clone was seen just once. The chain combines TRBV27 with TRBJ2-1, with TRBD2 as a possible D gene (5 bases). The germline V gene encodes CDR1 MNHEY and CDR2 SMNVEV (reference sequence). V dropped 3 bases and J dropped 0 bases, with 9 bases sitting between them. The CDR3 covers 15 residues. The CDR3 DNA follows: TGTGCCAGCAGTTTCGAGGGTGGCTCCTACAATGAGCAGTTCTTC. Protein sequence: CASSFEGGSYNEQFF.

This clone was seen just once. The genes are TRBV19 and TRBJ2-7, with 8 bases aligning to TRBD1. Germline assignment: CDR1 LNHDA and CDR2 SQIVND (reference sequence). Germline trimming cut 5 bases from V and 5 bases from J; bases unmatched to any gene: 5. This CDR3 has 13 residues. This CDR3 is CASSPQGADEQYF. CDR3 DNA: TGTGCCAGTAGTCCGCAGGGGGCCGACGAGCAGTACTTC. Variable domain in full (rest from reference TRBV19 and TRBJ2-7): DGGITQSPKYLFRKEGQNVTLSCEQNLNHDAMYWYRQDPGQGLRLIYYSQIVNDFQKGDIAEGYSVSREKKESFPLTVTSAQKNPTAFYLCASSPQGADEQYFGPGTRLTVT.

The genes are TRBV7-9 and TRBJ1-2, with 9 bases fitting TRBD1. V lost 6 bases to trimming and J lost 0 bases; unmatched junction nucleotides: 8. Per the germline V gene, CDR1 is SEHNR and CDR2 is FQNEAQ (reference sequence). The length of the CDR3 is 16 residues. This CDR3 is CASSPGTGLTNYGYTF. CDR3 sequence (DNA): TGTGCCAGCAGTCCGGGGACAGGGCTTACTAACTATGGCTACACCTTC.

The chain recombines TRBV18 with TRBJ1-6, with D hard to call. Trimming cost V 2 bases and J 0 bases, with 8 bases left between them. Germline CDR1 and CDR2: KGHSH and LQKENI. The CDR3 covers 16 residues. CDR3 sequence: CASSPIGSSYNSPLHF. Written as DNA, the CDR3 is TGTGCCAGCTCACCAATTGGGAGCTCCTATAATTCACCCCTCCACTTT.

The V gene is TRBV7-9, the J gene TRBJ2-5, with 10 bases aligning to TRBD2. This CDR3 is 15 amino acids long. The germline gives CDR1 SEHNR, CDR2 FQNEAQ (reference sequence). With 11 bases clipped from V and 2 bases from J, the junction kept 11 bases outside the gene matches. The CDR3 loop is CAGTSARRPQETQYF. CDR3 DNA sequence: TGTGCCGGGACTAGCGCCCGACGCCCACAAGAGACCCAGTACTTC.

The CDR3 protein is CASSPLRTAIFLAKNIQYF. CDR3 nucleotides: TGTGCCAGCAGCCCCCTGAGGACAGCAATTTTCCTAGCCAAAAACATTCAGTACTTC. This chain joins TRBV21-1 and TRBJ2-4; the D call TRBD1 from the table was never checked on the DNA. TRBV21-1 is a pseudogene segment. The CDR3 length is 19 residues.

The chain combines TRBV6-5 with TRBJ2-5; maybe TRBD2 (5 bases). Germline V gives CDR1 MNHEY, CDR2 SVGAGI. CDR3 length: 15 amino acids. V dropped 0 bases and J dropped 2 bases, with 10 bases sitting between them. The CDR3 protein is CASSYSGLEQETQYF. The CDR3 nucleotides read TGTGCCAGCAGTTACTCAGGACTGGAACAAGAGACCCAGTACTTC.

J is TRBJ2-6 and V is TRBV5-1; 10 bases align to TRBD1. V lost 4 bases to trimming and J lost 2 bases; unmatched junction nucleotides: 12. Germline V gene lookup returns CDR1 SGHRS and CDR2 YFSETQ. This CDR3 contains 19 residues. The CDR3 DNA is TGCGCCAGCAGCCCCTGGGGACAGGGGAGTTCTACTGGGGCCAACGTCCTGACTTTC. It codes for CASSPWGQGSSTGANVLTF.

V gene TRBV10-2 combines with J gene TRBJ2-7; 11 bases fit TRBD2. J was trimmed by 0 bases and V by 7 bases; bases with no gene match: 5. Germline CDR1 WSHSY, CDR2 SAAADI. The CDR3 length is 15 residues. The DNA of the CDR3 is TGCGCCAGCAAAGCGGGACTAGCGGCCTCCTACGAGCAGTACTTC. As protein: CASKAGLAASYEQYF.

This chain links TRBV29-1 with TRBJ2-5; D is possibly TRBD2 (7 bases). CDR3 length equals 12 residues. Germline CDR1 SQVTM, CDR2 ANQGSEA. CDR3 sequence reads: CSGAGAQETQYF. In DNA form, the CDR3 reads TGCAGTGGCGCGGGGGCCCAAGAGACCCAGTACTTC.

The CDR3 region is CAWSVRGGGGDTQYF. The DNA of the CDR3 is TGTGCCTGGAGTGTACGAGGCGGGGGAGGGGATACGCAGTATTTT. V and J are TRBV30 and TRBJ2-3; 7 bases agree with TRBD2. The trim removed 0 bases at V and 6 bases at J, leaving 9 bases unmatched. Germline V gives CDR1 GTSNPN, CDR2 SVGIG (reference sequence). The CDR3 is made up of 15 amino acids.

This clone came up a few times. This rearrangement joins TRBV6-4 to TRBJ2-3; D is perhaps TRBD1 (5 bases). The germline V gene encodes CDR1 MRHNA and CDR2 SNTAGT. Trimming cost V 5 bases and J 2 bases, with 11 bases left between them. The length of the CDR3 is 14 residues. As DNA, the CDR3 is TGTGCCAGCAGTAAAACAGGTTTCACAGATACGCAGTATTTT. Translating it yields CASSKTGFTDTQYF.

The chain links TRBV6-5 to TRBJ2-7; 8 bases line up with TRBD1. Germline V lookup: CDR1 MNHEY, CDR2 SVGAGI. V lost 6 bases and J lost 3; bases outside the gene matches: 7. The CDR3 contains 14 residues. CDR3 residues: CASRPGQVSYEQYF. The DNA for the CDR3 is TGTGCCAGCAGGCCGGGACAGGTGAGCTACGAGCAGTACTTC.

The chain links TRBV27 to TRBJ2-1; no definite D call. Germline V gene sequence: CDR1 MNHEY, CDR2 SMNVEV (reference sequence). V dropped 10 bases and J dropped 8 bases, with 18 bases sitting between them. This CDR3 has 13 amino acids. Here the CDR3 reads CATLRFPTYEQFF. For the CDR3, the DNA is TGTGCCACCCTCCGGTTCCCTACCTATGAGCAGTTCTTC.